A selection of T cell receptor beta chains follows, all from one sample in a study of T cell responses to AZD1222 COVID-19 vaccine. Profiled with immunoSEQ multiplex PCR; TCRdb holds only in-frame clones, not every one. The sample carries roughly 66,000 clones, 84% recorded once. The material sequenced was peripheral blood, taken on day 0 of AZD1222 vaccination. All receptors come from an adult in good health. Both conserved end residues are part of each CDR3. A D gene is named only where the DNA matches it firmly. The listing skips clone size in some rows; elsewhere it reads once, few, many or a size class.

d_gene	v_gene	j_gene	abundance	CDR3aa	CDR3nt
TRBD1	TRBV27	TRBJ1-1	.	CASSTMTGLAFF	TGTGCCAGCAGTACCATGACAGGGTTAGCTTTCTTT
.	TRBV5-1	TRBJ2-1	few	CASSLERPSYNEQFF	TGCGCCAGCAGCTTGGAGCGTCCCTCCTACAATGAGCAGTTCTTC
.	TRBV20-1	TRBJ1-1	.	CSASLSRTARRAFF	TGCAGTGCTAGTCTGTCGCGGACAGCCCGAAGGGCTTTCTTT
.	TRBV11-2	TRBJ2-2	.	CASSLDRAGELFF	TGTGCCAGCAGCTTAGATCGGGCCGGGGAGCTGTTTTTT
.	TRBV25-1	TRBJ1-6	.	CASSPIHSRSPLHF	TGTGCCAGCAGTCCCATACATTCCCGTTCACCCCTCCACTTT
TRBD1	TRBV19	TRBJ1-2	.	CASSRIEGQGYNYGYTF	TGTGCCAGTAGCCGGATTGAGGGACAGGGATATAACTATGGCTACACCTTC
TRBD2	TRBV2	TRBJ2-1	.	CASRAGGYNEQFF	TGTGCCAGCAGAGCCGGGGGGTACAATGAGCAGTTCTTC
.	TRBV7-8	TRBJ2-1	few	CASNIPPKGVHEQFF	TGTGCCAGCAACATTCCCCCCAAGGGGGTCCATGAGCAGTTCTTC
.	TRBV2	TRBJ2-2	.	CASATGWTETNTGELFF	TGTGCCAGCGCAACGGGGTGGACAGAAACGAACACCGGGGAGCTGTTTTTT
.	TRBV7-2	TRBJ2-3	few	CASSLRIGADTQYF	TGTGCCAGCAGCTTAAGGATCGGGGCAGATACGCAGTATTTT
.	TRBV30	TRBJ1-6	.	CASGIDYNSPLHF	TGTGCCTCGGGTATAGACTATAATTCACCCCTCCACTTT
TRBD1	TRBV6-5	TRBJ2-7	.	CASKLDREEWEQYF	TGTGCCAGCAAACTCGACAGGGAAGAGTGGGAGCAGTACTTC
TRBD2	TRBV19	TRBJ2-1	.	CASHLAGATTSSNEQFF	TGTGCCAGCCATCTAGCGGGGGCCACCACGTCGTCCAATGAGCAGTTCTTC
.	TRBV29-1	TRBJ1-6	few	CSVGQGYNSPLHF	TGCAGCGTTGGCCAAGGCTATAATTCACCCCTCCACTTT
.	TRBV6-2/TRBV6-3	TRBJ2-5	.	CASSESAQRTSYQETQYF	TGTGCCAGCAGTGAGAGCGCCCAGCGGACCTCGTACCAAGAGACCCAGTACTTC
.	TRBV7-8	TRBJ2-1	.	CASSPVAGSYNEQFF	TGTGCCAGCAGCCCCGTTGCGGGGTCCTACAATGAGCAGTTCTTC
TRBD1	TRBV29-1	TRBJ1-1	.	CSVPGQGYTEAFF	TGCAGCGTTCCGGGACAGGGGTACACTGAAGCTTTCTTT
.	TRBV28	TRBJ1-5	few	CASSLEGSRGPNQPQHF	TGTGCCAGCAGTTTAGAGGGCTCGCGTGGTCCGAATCAGCCCCAGCATTTT
TRBD2	TRBV7-2	TRBJ2-2	.	CASSEVSGGSTGELFF	TGTGCCAGCAGCGAGGTGTCGGGGGGGAGCACCGGGGAGCTGTTTTTT
.	TRBV11-1	TRBJ2-5	.	CASRPAGVETQYF	TGTGCCAGCAGACCTGCAGGAGTAGAGACCCAGTACTTC
.	TRBV21-1	TRBJ1-4	.	CASSPRTRDRDEKLFF	TGTGCCAGCAGCCCGCGGACCCGGGACAGGGACGAAAAACTGTTTTTT
.	TRBV4-1	TRBJ1-1	.	CASSQDGMRKSITMNTEAFF	TGCGCCAGCAGCCAAGATGGTATGCGGAAAAGTATTACCATGAACACTGAAGCTTTCTTT
TRBD1	TRBV4-2	TRBJ1-2	few	CASSQETGDGYTF	TGTGCCAGCAGCCAAGAGACAGGGGATGGCTACACCTTC
.	TRBV15	TRBJ1-3	few	CATSRDELDNWNSGNTIYF	TGTGCCACCAGCAGAGATGAGTTAGACAACTGGAACTCTGGAAACACCATATATTTT
.	TRBV9	TRBJ2-7	.	CASRDSSSYEQYF	TGTGCCAGCAGGGATAGCTCTTCCTACGAGCAGTACTTC
.	TRBV6-2/TRBV6-3	TRBJ2-7	.	CASSPGVIEQYF	TGTGCCAGCAGCCCGGGGGTGATAGAGCAGTACTTC
TRBD1	TRBV18	TRBJ2-1	.	CASSAPGQGGEQFF	TGTGCCAGCTCAGCACCGGGACAGGGGGGTGAGCAGTTCTTC